This note documents a single T cell receptor beta chain sequence. This sample was taken from a study of T cells in Graves' hyperthyroidism and ophthalmopathy. Amplification targeted TCR beta CDR3 regions from RNA transcripts. HTBI primers were the set used in a first-round RT-PCR of the TCR CDR3. TCRdb recomputed calls from the multiplex PCR reads with MiXCR, one row per CDR3 protein. The sample has about 400,000 distinct CDR3 sequences; approximately 13% are singletons. V gave up 0 bases and J gave up 1 base, with 15 bases separating them. This CDR3 contains 17 residues. Germline CDR1 and CDR2: SQVTM and ANQGSEA.

The clonotype comes from a young woman with Graves' hyperthyroidism. Sequencing was performed on blood. The V gene is TRBV29-1, the J gene TRBJ2-2; D uncertain. The CDR3 DNA reads TGCAGCGTTGAAGATAGGGTGGGCAGGAGGAACACCGGGGAGCTGTTTTTT. This gives the protein CSVEDRVGRRNTGELFF.